This T cell receptor (beta chain) appears in the sequencing data of a study of blood T cells in healthy people across ages. Alongside a J-beta primer mix, a sample-barcoded 5' primer served in a second PCR lasting 7 to 11 cycles. TCRdb independently ran MiXCR on the 5' RACE reads; one entry per CDR3 protein. In the table there are about 900,000 distinct CDR3 sequences, roughly 43% of which are singletons. Broader study findings: Per million T cells, the diversity of TCR beta decreased roughly linearly as age advanced.

Trimming left V 3 bases short and J 3 bases short, with 14 bases between. The CDR3 covers 14 residues. Germline values: CDR1 DFQATT, CDR2 SNEGSKA (reference sequence). Note on this clonotype: Its antigen is currently unknown.

This clonotype was sampled from a man younger than 45 in good health. V is TRBV20-1 and J is TRBJ2-5; unclear D gene. The sample comprised blood. The CDR3 reads CSASPPGLEETQYF. The CDR3 DNA is TGCAGTGCTAGTCCGCCAGGTTTAGAAGAGACCCAGTACTTC.